These 21 T cell receptor beta chains share one sample of origin, sequenced in a study of OX40 agonist ivuxolimab in advanced cancers. Generated by immunoSEQ multiplex PCR, the TCRdb table keeps only in-frame clones and is missing some. The sample carries about 90,000 clones, about 90% recorded once. Sample: CD4+ or CD8+ T cells sorted from blood, taken in a trial of the OX40 agonist ivuxolimab. Every receptor here comes from an adult with an advanced solid tumor such as melanoma, head and neck, liver or kidney cancer.

V usage is TRBV2 and J usage is TRBJ2-1, with D perhaps matching TRBD2 (6 bases). V was clipped by 6 bases and J by 2 bases, with 17 bases between them. This CDR3 comprises 16 residues. From germline, CDR1 is SNHLY and CDR2 FYNNEI. The CDR3 DNA sequence: TGTGCCAGCAGCCCGGGGAGGAGCTCGACCTACAATGAGCAGTTCTTC. Residues: CASSPGRSSTYNEQFF. Filled out from reference TRBV2 and TRBJ2-1, the complete variable domain reads EPEVTQTPSHQVTQMGQEVILRCVPISNHLYFYWYRQILGQKVEFLVSFYNNEISEKSEIFDDQFSVERPDGSNFTLKIRSTKLEDSAMYFCASSPGRSSTYNEQFFGPGTRLTVL.

The genes are TRBV9 and TRBJ2-5, with 7 positions matching TRBD2. The DNA end lines up better with TRBJ2-7; the J call may be wrong. The CDR3 extends over 14 amino acids. Germline lookup yields CDR1 SGDLS and CDR2 YYNGEE. CDR3 in amino acids: CASSVGGGTYEQYF. CDR3 sequence (DNA): TGTGCCAGCAGCGTAGGGGGAGGGACCTACGAGCAGTACTTC.

The chain combines TRBV28 with TRBJ1-2; 8 positions agree with TRBD1. The CDR3 loop spans 15 amino acids. V was pared by 7 bases and J by 8 bases, with 15 bases of the junction left unmatched. Germline CDR1 reads MDHEN; CDR2 reads SYDVKM. The DNA of the CDR3 is TGTGCCAGCATCTTCCGGGGCAGGGGGCGCGGAGGCTACACCTTC. Amino acids: CASIFRGRGRGGYTF.

V usage is TRBV6-6 and J usage is TRBJ1-1, with 8 nucleotides matching TRBD1. This CDR3 region has 14 residues. The junction had 6 bases not matched to a gene; V was cut back by 6 bases and J by 3 bases. Germline V gene lookup returns CDR1 MNHNY and CDR2 SVGAGI (reference sequence). The CDR3 bases are TGTGCCAGCAGCCAGGGGGCGGTAGACACTGAAGCTTTCTTT. Its translation is CASSQGAVDTEAFF.

The chain carries TRBV11-2 and TRBJ1-2, with D perhaps TRBD1 (5 bases). This CDR3 is 13 amino acids long. CDR1 and CDR2 from the germline V gene are SGHAT and FQNNGV. Between the trimmed V and J ends, which lost 5 bases and 7 bases, there was a span of 14 bases. The CDR3 DNA sequence: TGTGCCAGCAGCCCCGGGGACTTCGGTGGCTACACCTTC. Translated, it gives CASSPGDFGGYTF.

J is TRBJ2-5 and V is TRBV7-2; TRBD2 might be the D (6 bases). CDR1 is SGHTA and CDR2 is FQGNSA in the germline V gene. The CDR3 runs 15 residues. The V gene lost 5 bases and the J gene lost 2 bases, with 15 bases spanning the gap. The CDR3 DNA reads as TGTGCCAGCAGCCCCGGGACTCCCGTTCAAGAGACCCAGTACTTC. Residues: CASSPGTPVQETQYF.

V and J are TRBV6-5 and TRBJ2-3; 7 nucleotides line up with TRBD2. Trimming at V came to 5 bases and at J to 4 bases, leaving 6 bases not matched to a gene. CDR1 is MNHEY, CDR2 SVGAGI, per germline. This CDR3 region has 14 residues. The CDR3 DNA is TGTGCCAGCAGTCAGGGACTACCGCCAGATACGCAGTATTTT. As protein: CASSQGLPPDTQYF.

CDR3 DNA sequence: TGTGCCAGCAGGATTCCCGGGACGGATGGCTACACCTTC. Its translation: CASRIPGTDGYTF. The chain recombines TRBV27 with TRBJ1-2; D perhaps matches TRBD1 (5 bases). CDR3 length: 13 residues. CDR1 is MNHEY, CDR2 SMNVEV, per germline (reference sequence). V was pared by 6 bases and J by 6 bases, with 14 bases between.

J is TRBJ2-7 and V is TRBV10-2; 14 bases match TRBD2. With 10 bases clipped from V and 1 base from J, the junction kept 9 bases outside the gene matches. The germline CDR1 and CDR2 sequences are WSHSY and SAAADI. The CDR3 spans 16 residues. The CDR3 DNA reads TGCGCCAATCCGACTAGCGGGAGGGCCCCTTCCTACGAGCAGTACTTC. Its protein is CANPTSGRAPSYEQYF.

This clone occurred a few times. This rearrangement joins TRBV7-9 to TRBJ2-7; 7 nucleotides agree with TRBD2. Germline CDR1 and CDR2: SEHNR and FQNEAQ (reference sequence). V shed 5 bases, J shed 3 bases, and the junction held 10 bases outside the gene matches. The CDR3 has 15 residues. The CDR3 sequence: CASSQDSASGYEQYF. Here the CDR3 DNA reads TGTGCCAGCAGCCAAGATTCCGCTAGCGGCTACGAGCAGTACTTC.

The CDR3 sequence is CASSYRDSYTDTQYF. DNA for the CDR3: TGTGCCAGCAGTTACAGGGACAGTTACACAGATACGCAGTATTTT. The V and J genes are TRBV6-5 and TRBJ2-3; 7 bases line up with TRBD1. Germline V gene lookup returns CDR1 MNHEY and CDR2 SVGAGI. V shed 2 bases and J 2 bases; nucleotides not matched to a gene: 4. CDR3 length: 15 amino acids.

The chain has TRBV7-2 and TRBJ2-7, with TRBD2 matching over 11 bases. Germline values: CDR1 SGHTA, CDR2 FQGNSA. CDR3 length: 16 residues. V trimming: 5 bases; J trimming: 6 bases; junction bases outside the gene matches: 12. The CDR3 nucleotides read TGTGCCAGCAGCATCCGGGAGGTAGCGGGAGGGGCCGAGCAGTACTTC. Protein: CASSIREVAGGAEQYF.

The V call is TRBV5-1, the J call TRBJ2-3, with 14 bases identical to TRBD2. Trimming at V came to 4 bases and at J to 2 bases, leaving 6 bases not matched to a gene. The CDR3 totals 17 residues. Germline values: CDR1 SGHRS, CDR2 YFSETQ. The CDR3 DNA sequence: TGCGCCAGCAGCCCCGGACTAGCGGGAGGCCTCACAGATACGCAGTATTTT. Translating it yields CASSPGLAGGLTDTQYF.

V and J are TRBV13 and TRBJ2-7; 10 bases fit TRBD2. V trimming: 1 base; J trimming: 3 bases; junction bases outside the gene matches: 3. This CDR3 has 15 residues. CDR1 is PRHDT and CDR2 is FYEKMQ in the germline V gene (reference sequence). The CDR3 reads CASSLEASGSYEQYF. The CDR3 region has the DNA TGTGCCAGCAGCTTAGAAGCTAGCGGGAGCTACGAGCAGTACTTC.

V gene TRBV7-2 combines with J gene TRBJ1-2, with D unclear. The CDR3 contains 13 residues. Germline CDR1 and CDR2: SGHTA and FQGNSA. V lost 1 base to trimming and J lost 1 base, with 4 bases between them. The CDR3 is CASSLDSNYGYTF. In DNA form, the CDR3 reads TGTGCCAGCAGCTTAGACAGTAACTATGGCTACACCTTC.

The chain links TRBV6-6 to TRBJ2-7; 12 bases fit TRBD2. CDR1 and CDR2 (germline): MNHNY, SVGAGI (reference sequence). Trimming cost V 8 bases and J 2 bases; bases outside gene matches: 10. This CDR3 is built from 16 residues. This CDR3 reads CASVSELAGGTYEQYF. CDR3 sequence (DNA): TGTGCCAGCGTAAGCGAACTAGCGGGAGGAACCTACGAGCAGTACTTC.

The table lists this clone with a count of one. This chain connects TRBV25-1 to TRBJ2-7, with 7 bases matching TRBD1. The V gene end was trimmed by 1 base and the J gene end by 4 bases; junction bases not matched to a gene: 4. CDR1 and CDR2 from the germline V gene are MGHDK and SYGVNS. This CDR3 region has 14 residues. For the CDR3, the DNA is TGTGCCAGCAGTGAATTCGGCAGGGGGTACGAGCAGTACTTC. Translating it yields CASSEFGRGYEQYF.

The chain recombines TRBV12-5 with TRBJ1-1; D remains ambiguous. This CDR3 contains 12 residues. Trimming removed 3 bases from V and 5 bases from J, with 7 bases in between. Germline lookup yields CDR1 LGHNT and CDR2 FRNRAP. The CDR3 loop reads CASGFSRTEAFF. The CDR3 coding sequence is TGTGCTAGTGGTTTTAGTAGGACTGAAGCTTTCTTT. Full variable domain (missing parts from reference TRBV12-5 and TRBJ1-1): DARVTQTPRHKVTEMGQEVTMRCQPILGHNTVFWYRQTMMQGLELLAYFRNRAPLDDSGMPKDRFSAEMPDATLATLKIQPSEPRDSAVYFCASGFSRTEAFFGQGTRLTVV.

This chain links TRBV7-9 with TRBJ2-5; 9 bases map to TRBD2. There are 15 residues in the CDR3. Trimming removed 3 bases from V and 3 bases from J; junction bases left unmatched: 5. Germline CDR1 SEHNR, CDR2 FQNEAQ (reference sequence). CDR3 sequence reads: CASSFVGLAKETQYF. The CDR3 nucleotides are TGTGCCAGCAGCTTCGTAGGACTAGCGAAAGAGACCCAGTACTTC.

This clone occurred a few times. This chain connects TRBV10-3 to TRBJ1-1, with D tentatively TRBD1 (5 bases). The CDR3 has 13 amino acids. The ends were cut back, 7 bases at V and 1 base at J, with 10 bases in the middle. Germline V lookup: CDR1 ENHRY, CDR2 SYGVKD. The CDR3 DNA reads as TGTGCCATCAACACTCAGGGGAACACTGAAGCTTTCTTT. Translation: CAINTQGNTEAFF.

V usage is TRBV7-9 and J usage is TRBJ2-7, with a weak D call TRBD2 (5 bases). Between the trimmed V and J ends, which lost 3 bases and 2 bases, there was a span of 11 bases. CDR3 length: 14 residues. CDR1 and CDR2 from the germline V gene are SEHNR and FQNEAQ (reference sequence). This chain's CDR3 is CASSFGGLPYEQYF. In DNA form, the CDR3 reads TGTGCCAGCAGCTTTGGCGGGCTGCCCTACGAGCAGTACTTC.